These 28 T cell receptor beta chains originate from one sample sequenced in a study of T cell changes during pregnancy in multiple sclerosis. TCRdb's copy holds only in-frame clones and misses some; the assay was immunoSEQ multiplex PCR. The data hold more than 15,000 clones, with nearly 90% observed a single time. This sample comprised CD8+ T cells from peripheral blood mononuclear cells, obtained in the second trimester of pregnancy. Receptors were obtained from a female donor in good health, enrolled as a control in a pregnancy study.

The V call is TRBV2, the J call TRBJ2-7; the D is unclear. Per germline, CDR1 SNHLY and CDR2 FYNNEI. This CDR3 has 14 residues. The ends were cut back, 10 bases at V and 2 bases at J, with 18 bases in the middle. The CDR3 DNA reads as TGTGCCATCACAGAACGAGACAAAACCTACGAGCAGTACTTC. It codes for CAITERDKTYEQYF.

V gene TRBV7-8 combines with J gene TRBJ1-2, with a possible D match to TRBD1 (6 bases). Germline CDR1 and CDR2: SGHVS and FQNEAQ. The V and J ends lost 1 base and 6 bases respectively, with 6 bases between them. CDR3 length: 12 residues. DNA of the CDR3: TGTGCCAGCAGCTTAGACAGGGATGGCTACACCTTC. Protein sequence: CASSLDRDGYTF.

The chain joins TRBV5-5 to TRBJ2-3, with 9 bases lining up with TRBD2. The CDR3 runs 15 residues. The V segment lost 0 bases and the J segment 4 bases; nucleotides outside the gene matches: 3. Germline V gene lookup returns CDR1 SGHKS and CDR2 YYEKEE (reference sequence). The CDR3 region has the DNA TGTGCCAGCAGCTTGGTTAGCGGGGGTGCAGATACGCAGTATTTT. Protein: CASSLVSGGADTQYF.

The chain combines TRBV7-8 with TRBJ1-5; D gene uncertain. This CDR3 is 13 amino acids long. Trimming took off 3 bases at V and 5 bases at J, with 8 bases between the two ends. From germline, CDR1 is SGHVS and CDR2 FQNEAQ. The CDR3 loop is CASSFGPDQPQHF. As DNA, the CDR3 is TGTGCCAGCAGCTTCGGTCCCGATCAGCCCCAGCATTTT.

V gene TRBV18 combines with J gene TRBJ2-7; TRBD2 might be the D (5 bases). With 2 bases removed from V and 4 bases from J, the gap between germline ends came to 9 bases. The CDR3 has 13 amino acids. Germline V gene lookup returns CDR1 KGHSH and CDR2 LQKENI. CDR3 coding DNA: TGTGCCAGCTCACCAGGAGGTCTTTACGAGCAGTACTTC. This codes for CASSPGGLYEQYF.

The V gene is TRBV7-3, the J gene TRBJ2-3; 8 bases match TRBD1. This CDR3 is built from 17 residues. J was trimmed by 2 bases and V by 2 bases; bases with no gene match: 9. The germline gives CDR1 SGHTA, CDR2 FQGTGA. CDR3 protein: CASSLGGQVKVTDTQYF. Here the CDR3 DNA reads TGTGCCAGCAGCTTAGGGGGACAGGTGAAGGTCACAGATACGCAGTATTTT.

This chain links TRBV5-1 with TRBJ2-2, with D perhaps matching TRBD2 (5 bases). CDR3 size: 16 residues. V was pared by 0 bases and J by 3 bases, with 12 bases between. Germline V gene lookup returns CDR1 SGHRS and CDR2 YFSETQ. In nucleotides, the CDR3 is TGCGCCAGCAGCTTGGTAGCCCCCGGGGACACCGGGGAGCTGTTTTTT. Its protein is CASSLVAPGDTGELFF.

The chain has TRBV25-1 and TRBJ2-7; 7 bases agree with TRBD2. V lost 3 bases, J lost 4 bases, and 0 bases stayed unmatched. CDR1 and CDR2 (germline): MGHDK, SYGVNS. The CDR3 is 12 amino acids. The CDR3 coding sequence is TGTGCCAGCAGTGAGGGGGGGTACGAGCAGTACTTC. It translates to CASSEGGYEQYF.

The chain uses TRBV5-6 and TRBJ2-3; TRBD1 aligns across 9 bases. CDR1 SGHDT and CDR2 YYEEEE come from the germline V gene. After removal of 3 bases from V and 4 bases from J, the junction contained 6 bases not matched to a gene. There are 15 residues in the CDR3. CDR3 region: CASSWPGQGSDTQYF. CDR3 DNA: TGTGCCAGCAGCTGGCCGGGACAGGGCTCAGATACGCAGTATTTT.

About this clone: The junction shows a germline mismatch at one end, possibly a read error. This chain joins TRBV27 and TRBJ1-3; 8 bases map to TRBD1. There are 16 residues in the CDR3. Germline V CDR1 and CDR2: MNHEY, SMNVEV (reference sequence). CDR3 sequence (DNA): TGTGCCAGCCGTGGTGGCAGGGGGCTCCGCTGGAAACACCATATATTT. Protein: CASRGGRGLRWKHHIF.

This chain connects TRBV7-8 to TRBJ2-1; D possibly corresponds to TRBD2 (5 bases). CDR3 length: 13 amino acids. V lost 5 bases, J lost 10 bases, and 15 bases lay in between. Germline CDR1 reads SGHVS; CDR2 reads FQNEAQ. Written as DNA, the CDR3 is TGTGCCAGCAGCCTGGAGCGGACGGGAGAGCAGTTCTTC. This translates into CASSLERTGEQFF.

This clone was counted once. The chain is built from TRBV15 and TRBJ2-3; 10 bases map to TRBD1. Losses at the gene ends were 5 bases for V and 6 bases for J; bases not matched to a gene: 8. In germline, CDR1 is LNHNV, CDR2 YYDKDF (reference sequence). The CDR3 consists of 15 residues. The CDR3 DNA sequence: TGTGCCACCAGCGGAGGGACGACAGGGGGCGATACGCAGTATTTT. Protein: CATSGGTTGGDTQYF.

This clone was found once. The V call is TRBV28, the J call TRBJ1-5; 7 nucleotides align to TRBD1. The CDR3 covers 18 residues. The J segment lost 0 bases and the V segment lost 5 bases, leaving 13 bases of the junction unmatched. The germline V gene encodes CDR1 MDHEN and CDR2 SYDVKM. The CDR3 DNA reads as TGTGCCAGCAGTCTAATCCGGGGGGGACAGTATAGCAATCAGCCCCAGCATTTT. Its translation is CASSLIRGGQYSNQPQHF. Full variable domain (remainder filled in from reference TRBV28 and TRBJ1-5): DVKVTQSSRYLVKRTGEKVFLECVQDMDHENMFWYRQDPGLGLRLIYFSYDVKMKEKGDIPEGYSVSREKKERFSLILESASTNQTSMYLCASSLIRGGQYSNQPQHFGDGTRLSIL.

The chain employs TRBV6-6 and TRBJ1-1, with no clear D. V lost 0 bases and J lost 7, with 6 bases in between. Germline CDR1 and CDR2: MNHNY and SVGAGI (reference sequence). This CDR3 contains 12 residues. CDR3 loop: CASSYSPGEAFF. The DNA for the CDR3 is TGTGCCAGCAGTTACTCGCCAGGTGAAGCTTTCTTT.

V gene TRBV10-3 combines with J gene TRBJ1-5, with TRBD1 matching 7 bases. V was clipped by 4 bases and J by 7 bases; unmatched bases: 10. CDR1 and CDR2 from the germline V gene are ENHRY and SYGVKD. The CDR3 is 15 amino acids. CDR3 protein: CAISGDDRVSQPQHF. In DNA, the CDR3 is TGTGCCATCAGTGGGGACGACAGGGTGAGCCAGCCCCAGCATTTT.

This chain links TRBV7-8 with TRBJ2-5; 7 bases align to TRBD2. The CDR3 sequence is 15 residues long. The junction had 12 bases not matched to a gene; V was cut back by 6 bases and J by 5 bases. CDR1 is SGHVS, CDR2 FQNEAQ, per germline. The CDR3 DNA is TGTGCCAGCAGTGGAACCGGGGCTAGCGGTGAGACCCAGTACTTC. Translating it yields CASSGTGASGETQYF.

This chain uses TRBV20-1 with TRBJ1-3, with unresolved D. The DNA end is a closer match to TRBJ2-2, so the J assignment may be wrong. The CDR3 is 11 amino acids. CDR1 and CDR2 (germline): DFQATT, SNEGSKA (reference sequence). CDR3 DNA sequence: TGCAGTGCCTTATCCATCGGGGAGCTGTTTTTT. It codes for CSALSIGELFF.

J is TRBJ2-2 and V is TRBV19, with a tentative D call TRBD2 (5 bases). Germline values: CDR1 LNHDA, CDR2 SQIVND (reference sequence). Trimming stripped 9 bases from V and 6 bases from J, with 17 bases between. The CDR3 consists of 14 residues. In DNA form, the CDR3 reads TGTGCCAGCCGCTCCGACTACTCAGCCGGGGAGCTGTTTTTT. This sequence encodes CASRSDYSAGELFF.

V gene TRBV29-1 combines with J gene TRBJ2-7; TRBD1 matches 7 bases. This CDR3 region has 12 residues. Trimming cost V 3 bases and J 6 bases; bases outside gene matches: 5. The germline CDR1 and CDR2 sequences are SQVTM and ANQGSEA. Here the CDR3 reads CSVDDREVEQYF. In DNA, the CDR3 is TGCAGCGTTGACGACAGGGAAGTCGAGCAGTACTTC.

The V call is TRBV7-9, the J call TRBJ2-4; D call uncertain. In germline, CDR1 is SEHNR, CDR2 FQNEAQ (reference sequence). The V end lost 5 bases, the J end lost 7 bases, and 12 bases lay between the germline ends. The length of the CDR3 is 13 residues. This CDR3 is CASSNRQVNIQYF. CDR3 coding DNA: TGTGCCAGCAGCAACAGACAAGTCAACATTCAGTACTTC.

The rearrangement links TRBV27 to TRBJ2-3; D unresolved. V lost 2 bases, J lost 6 bases, and 15 bases lay in between. The germline V gene has CDR1 MNHEY and CDR2 SMNVEV (reference sequence). This CDR3 is 15 amino acids long. This CDR3 is CASSLILGAMDTQYF. The DNA for the CDR3 is TGTGCCAGCAGTTTAATCCTAGGAGCAATGGATACGCAGTATTTT.

As for this clone: A read error may account for a junction end that differs from germline. The rearrangement links TRBV7-8 to TRBJ2-7; no firm D call. Germline CDR1 SGHVS, CDR2 FQNEAQ. The CDR3 spans 13 residues. The CDR3 loop is CASSPSLSSEQYF. The DNA of the CDR3 is TGTGCCAGCAGCCCCTCACTCTCCTCCGAGCAGTACTTC.

The chain combines TRBV10-2 with TRBJ1-5; 8 bases are shared with TRBD1. J lost 4 bases, V lost 4 bases, and 0 bases had no gene match. Germline V gives CDR1 WSHSY, CDR2 SAAADI. The CDR3 has 13 residues. The CDR3 loop reads CASSGQGNQPQHF. The DNA for the CDR3 is TGCGCCAGCAGTGGACAGGGGAATCAGCCCCAGCATTTT.

In nucleotides, the CDR3 is TGTGCCAGCAGTGAAGGGGAGCAGGGGGGATTGTATGGCTACACCTTC. It is translated as CASSEGEQGGLYGYTF. The chain employs TRBV6-1 and TRBJ1-2; 7 positions agree with TRBD1. The CDR3 is made up of 16 amino acids. Trimming at V came to 1 base and at J to 5 bases, leaving 10 bases not matched to a gene. Germline CDR1 and CDR2: MNHNS and SASEGT.

The V gene is TRBV4-1, the J gene TRBJ2-7; 7 positions agree with TRBD1. There are 13 residues in the CDR3. From germline, CDR1 is MGHRA and CDR2 YSYEKL. With 5 bases clipped from V and 6 bases from J, the junction kept 7 bases outside the gene matches. The CDR3 DNA sequence: TGCGCCAGCAGCGACAAGGGGGCGAGCGAGCAGTACTTC. This sequence encodes CASSDKGASEQYF.

The chain uses TRBV6-6 and TRBJ2-3, with a tentative D call TRBD2 (6 bases). CDR1 is MNHNY and CDR2 is SVGAGI in the germline V gene (reference sequence). Trimming took off 1 base at V and 1 base at J, with 9 bases between the two ends. This CDR3 comprises 15 residues. The CDR3 DNA is TGTGCCAGCAGTTACTTGGGGGAGGGCACAGATACGCAGTATTTT. It encodes CASSYLGEGTDTQYF.

The genes are TRBV27 and TRBJ1-5; unclear D gene. Germline V lookup: CDR1 MNHEY, CDR2 SMNVEV (reference sequence). CDR3 size: 14 residues. Trimming removed 4 bases from V and 0 bases from J, with 7 bases in between. As DNA, the CDR3 is TGTGCCAGCAGTTCAGGTTTTAGCAATCAGCCCCAGCATTTT. Translating it yields CASSSGFSNQPQHF.

This chain uses TRBV19 with TRBJ1-1, with D perhaps matching TRBD1 (6 bases). Trimming stripped 3 bases from V and 4 bases from J, with 21 bases between. The length of the CDR3 is 17 residues. Germline CDR1 is LNHDA and CDR2 is SQIVND (reference sequence). The CDR3 DNA sequence: TGTGCCAGTAGTATTCAAAAAGCGACAGGATGGCGCACTGAAGCTTTCTTT. This codes for CASSIQKATGWRTEAFF.